One and the same sample provided the 14 T cell receptor beta chains below, sequenced in a study of T cells in women clearing cervical HPV infection. TCRdb's table, derived via immunoSEQ multiplex PCR, lists solely in-frame clones and lacks some. In total, the table holds about 46,000 clones. Sequencing was done on a sample of blood buffy coat. The receptors were gathered from a woman between 18 and 70 years old with a cervical HPV16 infection that either progressed to CIN3+ or cleared (not recorded which).

Of note for this clone: The read comes to an end 3 residues before the CDR3 does, leaving the germline J gene to fill in the end. The chain recombines TRBV7-3 with TRBJ2-3; D is possibly TRBD2 (5 bases). The V and J ends lost 2 bases and 0 bases respectively, with 9 bases between them. The CDR3 is 15 amino acids. Germline values: CDR1 SGHTA, CDR2 FQGTGA. CDR3 residues: CASSLLATSTDTQYF. The sequenced CDR3 bases are TGTGCCAGCAGCTTATTAGCGACTAGCACAGATACG.

A word on this clone: Read sequence stops 3 residues before the CDR3 end, and the germline J gene provides the missing end. The gene calls are TRBV20-1 and TRBJ2-5; TRBD1 matches 7 bases. CDR3 size: 12 residues. The V gene end was trimmed by 4 bases and the J gene end by 2 bases; junction bases not matched to a gene: 1. Per the germline V gene, CDR1 is DFQATT and CDR2 is SNEGSKA (reference sequence). CDR3 amino acids: CSATGGQETQYF. Incomplete CDR3 DNA: TGCAGTGCTACAGGGGGTCAAGAGACC.

A word on this clone: The read ends 3 residues early relative to the CDR3; the germline J gene fills the gap. The J gene is TRBJ2-3, the V gene TRBV2; 9 nucleotides match TRBD2. CDR3 length: 14 residues. CDR1 is SNHLY, CDR2 FYNNEI, per germline. The CDR3 protein is CASSEASSGETQYF. Incomplete CDR3 DNA: TGTGCCAGCAGTGAAGCGTCTAGCGGGGAGACG.

A note on this clone: The read ends 3 residues early relative to the CDR3; the germline J gene fills the gap. The V gene is TRBV7-3, the J gene TRBJ2-1, with 16 bases matching TRBD2. V shed 4 bases, J shed 8 bases, and the junction held 2 bases outside the gene matches. In germline, CDR1 is SGHTA, CDR2 FQGTGA. This CDR3 is 15 amino acids long. The CDR3 loop is CASSWGLAGGDEQFF. CDR3 DNA (partial): TGTGCCAGCAGCTGGGGACTAGCGGGGGGGGATGAG.

The CDR3 loop reads CASIDQIIDRAAAFF. The part of the CDR3 DNA that was read is TGTGCCAGCATCGATCAGATAATAGACAGGGCGGCG. This chain links TRBV2 with TRBJ1-1, with TRBD1 identical over 7 bases. The CDR3 extends 3 residues past the end of the read, so its final part is completed from the germline J gene. Per the germline V gene, CDR1 is SNHLY and CDR2 is FYNNEI. CDR3 length equals 15 residues.

With respect to this clone: The read falls 3 residues short of the CDR3 end, and the missing part is taken from the germline J gene. V gene TRBV5-1 combines with J gene TRBJ2-1, with 7 bases fitting TRBD2. CDR3 length: 16 residues. The ends lost 5 bases at V and 2 bases at J; junction bases unmatched: 10. In germline, CDR1 is SGHRS, CDR2 YFSETQ. The part of the CDR3 DNA that was read is TGCGCCAGCAGGTACCGACCGGGGGGAACCTACAATGAG. This translates into CASRYRPGGTYNE. The entire CDR3 is CASRYRPGGTYNEQFF.

For this clone: The CDR3 end is not reached by the read, which stops 3 residues before it; the germline J gene fills it in. J is TRBJ2-3 and V is TRBV19; 12 bases align to TRBD1. CDR1 LNHDA and CDR2 SQIVND come from the germline V gene (reference sequence). There are 15 residues in the CDR3. The CDR3 reads CASSTGTGGGQPQYF. The sequenced part of the CDR3 DNA is TGTGCCAGTAGTACCGGGACAGGGGGCGGTCAGCCG.

Concerning this clone: The CDR3 is cut off 3 residues early in the read; its end comes from the germline J gene. The chain recombines TRBV28 with TRBJ1-4, with D uncertain. There are 14 residues in the CDR3. CDR1 is MDHEN, CDR2 SYDVKM, per germline. Trimming removed 3 bases from V and 8 bases from J, with 13 bases in between. CDR3 sequence reads: CASSFVAPVEKLFF. CDR3 DNA, as far as it was read: TGTGCCAGCAGTTTCGTGGCCCCAGTGGAAAAA.

As regards this clone: With the read ending 3 residues before the CDR3 end, the germline J gene is used to fill in that end. V usage is TRBV6-1 and J usage is TRBJ1-5; TRBD1 agrees at 10 bases. CDR1 is MNHNS and CDR2 is SASEGT in the germline V gene. With V trimmed by 4 bases and J by 6 bases, 9 bases remained unmatched. The CDR3 loop spans 16 amino acids. This chain's CDR3 is CASSGQGQGVGQPQHF. The CDR3 bases that were read are TGTGCCAGCAGTGGACAAGGACAGGGGGTTGGTCAGCCC.

Regarding this clone: The CDR3 end lies 3 residues beyond the end of the read and is filled in from the germline J gene. The rearrangement uses TRBV20-1 and TRBJ2-1; 11 positions agree with TRBD2. In germline, CDR1 is DFQATT, CDR2 SNEGSKA (reference sequence). The CDR3 is 13 residues long. J gave up 7 bases and V 4 bases, and 3 bases lay outside the gene matches. The CDR3 loop reads CSANSGRANEQFF. The covered CDR3 bases are TGCAGTGCTAATAGCGGGAGGGCAAATGAG.

Comments on this clone: With the read ending 3 residues before the CDR3 end, the germline J gene is used to fill in that end. The chain joins TRBV7-6 to TRBJ2-3, with 10 bases identical to TRBD2. Germline CDR1 SGHVS, CDR2 FNYEAQ. This CDR3 is 18 amino acids long. Losses at the gene ends were 5 bases for V and 0 bases for J; bases not matched to a gene: 11. CDR3 loop: CASSRGLADRISTDTQYF. CDR3 bases read: TGTGCCAGCAGCCGTGGACTAGCGGATAGGATTAGCACAGATACG.

Comments on this clone: One end of the junction fails to match germline, which may point to a read error. With the read ending 3 residues before the CDR3 end, the germline J gene is used to fill in that end. Other DNA sequences in this sample translate to the same CDR3. The chain joins TRBV7-9 to TRBJ1-3, with TRBD1 matching 9 bases. Germline assignment: CDR1 SEHNR and CDR2 FQNEAQ (reference sequence). The CDR3 length is 15 residues. Incomplete CDR3 DNA: TGTGCCAGCAGCCCGCGGGACAGGGAAGGAAACACT. Translating gives CASSPRDREGNT. The full CDR3 is CASSPRDREGNTIYF. Based on the CDR3 plus reference TRBV7-9 and TRBJ1-3, the full variable domain is DTGVSQNPRHKITKRGQNVTFRCDPISEHNRLYWYRQTLGQGPEFLTYFQNEAQLEKSRLLSDRFSAERPKGSFSTLEIQRTEQGDSAMYLCASSPRDREGNTIYFGEGSWLTVV.

About this clone itself: The read ends 3 residues before the CDR3 terminus; that terminus is restored from the germline J gene. The rearrangement joins TRBV6-1 to TRBJ2-3, with 14 nucleotides matching TRBD2. Germline V lookup: CDR1 MNHNS, CDR2 SASEGT. CDR3 length equals 16 residues. With V trimmed by 2 bases and J by 7 bases, 5 bases remained unmatched. The CDR3 bases that were read are TGTGCCAGCAGTGAACCAGGGACTAGCGGGGGAAATACG. Translation gives CASSEPGTSGGNT. The whole CDR3 is CASSEPGTSGGNTQYF.

A word on this clone: The read terminates 3 residues ahead of where the CDR3 ends, so the germline J gene completes it. The chain links TRBV28 to TRBJ1-6; 7 bases agree with TRBD1. V lost 6 bases and J lost 10; bases outside the gene matches: 12. The CDR3 is 15 amino acids. Germline V CDR1 and CDR2: MDHEN, SYDVKM. CDR3 sequence reads: CASRGVDRMGSPLHF. The sequenced part of the CDR3 DNA is TGTGCCAGCAGGGGAGTGGACAGGATGGGATCACCC.